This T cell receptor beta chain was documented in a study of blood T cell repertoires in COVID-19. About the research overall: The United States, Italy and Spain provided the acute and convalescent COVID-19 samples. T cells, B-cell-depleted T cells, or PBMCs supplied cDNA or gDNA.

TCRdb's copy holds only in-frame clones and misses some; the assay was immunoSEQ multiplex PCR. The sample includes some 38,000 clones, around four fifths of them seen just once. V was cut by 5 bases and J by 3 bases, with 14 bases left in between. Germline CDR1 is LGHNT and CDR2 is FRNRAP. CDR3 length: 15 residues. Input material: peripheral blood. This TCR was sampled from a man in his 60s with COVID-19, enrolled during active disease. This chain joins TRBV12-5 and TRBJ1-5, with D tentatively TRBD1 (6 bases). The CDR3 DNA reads TGTGCTAGTGGTCTCCAGGGGTTGAACAATCAGCCCCAGCATTTT. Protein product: CASGLQGLNNQPQHF.